This is a list of T cell receptor beta chains from one sample in a study of blood T cell repertoires in COVID-19. Sequencing was performed with immunoSEQ multiplex PCR; in TCRdb, only in-frame clones are kept and a portion is missing. The table lists 170,000 or so clones, approximately 90% of them singletons. The material sequenced was peripheral blood. The origin of the receptors is a man over 45 with acute or convalescent COVID-19. Each CDR3 is given with its conserved first and last residue. D genes are given only for firm matches. The size field is filled for only some rows; it gives once, few, many or a size class.

V gene	D gene	clone size	J gene	CDR3 length	CDR3 DNA	CDR3 protein
TRBV18	.	.	TRBJ1-2	14	TGTGCCAGCTCACCAGTGATGGAGACGGATGGCTACACCTTC	CASSPVMETDGYTF
TRBV19	.	.	TRBJ1-4	12	TGTGCCAGTAGTCACCTCGGAGTTGGACTGTTTTTT	CASSHLGVGLFF
TRBV7-2	TRBD2	once	TRBJ2-1	15	TGTGCCAGCAGCTCCACTAGCGGGAGTCACAATGAGCAGTTCTTC	CASSSTSGSHNEQFF
TRBV3-1/TRBV3-2	TRBD2	.	TRBJ2-1	13	TGTGCCAGCAGCTTAAGGGGGACTAGTCGGTTGTTCTTC	CASSLRGTSRLFF
TRBV27	TRBD2	once	TRBJ2-7	14	TGTGCCAGCAGGGGACTAGCGGGAAAATACGAGCAGTACTTC	CASRGLAGKYEQYF
TRBV29-1	.	.	TRBJ2-3	13	TGCAGCGTAGTCCGGGAGTACACCGATACGCAGTATTTT	CSVVREYTDTQYF
TRBV21-1	.	once	TRBJ1-1	16	TGTGCCAGCTGGAGGACAGGTTCTTGGGGTGGGACTGAAGCTTTCTTT	CASWRTGSWGGTEAFF
TRBV7-3	TRBD2	once	TRBJ2-3	15	TGTGCCAGCAGCTTACGACTAGCGAGTGTAGATACGCAGTATTTT	CASSLRLASVDTQYF
TRBV30	TRBD1	.	TRBJ2-5	13	TGTGCCTGGAAGGGACAGCACCAAGAGACCCAGTACTTC	CAWKGQHQETQYF
TRBV29-1	.	.	TRBJ2-1	11	TGCAGCACGGGACTGTACAATGAGCAGTTCTTC	CSTGLYNEQFF
TRBV5-4	TRBD2	.	TRBJ2-1	16	TGTGCCAGCAGCTTGGGGCGGGGGAGCTCCTACAATGAGCAGTTCTTC	CASSLGRGSSYNEQFF
TRBV7-9	TRBD2	.	TRBJ2-7	15	TGTGCCAGCAGCTTTACTAGCGGGAGTTACTACGAGCAGTACTTC	CASSFTSGSYYEQYF
TRBV7-9	TRBD1	once	TRBJ2-7	15	TGTGCCAGCAGCACCGAGGGACAGGGTTTCTACGAGCAGTACTTC	CASSTEGQGFYEQYF
TRBV7-2	.	.	TRBJ1-4	16	TGTGCCAGCAGCACCTACGGGGGGTCGGGTAGAGAAAAACTGTTTTTT	CASSTYGGSGREKLFF
TRBV19	TRBD2	.	TRBJ2-5	14	TGTGCCAGTCAAGCGGGAGGGACGCGAGAGACCCAGTACTTC	CASQAGGTRETQYF
TRBV7-2	TRBD1	.	TRBJ2-7	14	TGTGCCAGCAGCCCCCGACAGGGGCCCTACGAGCAGTACTTC	CASSPRQGPYEQYF
TRBV24-1	.	once	TRBJ2-1	12	TGTGCCACCAGTGATTCCCTATATGAGCAGTTCTTC	CATSDSLYEQFF
TRBV27	TRBD2	.	TRBJ2-7	16	TGTGCCAGCAGTTTAAATCGGGCTAGCGGGACCTACGAGCAGTACTTC	CASSLNRASGTYEQYF
TRBV6-5	.	once	TRBJ2-4	12	TGTGCCAGCAGATCCCTAGCGCACATTCAGTACTTC	CASRSLAHIQYF
TRBV24-1	.	.	TRBJ2-3	17	TGTGCCACCAGTGTCCCGGGGGCGGGAGTATTGAGACCCGTGCAGTATTTT	CATSVPGAGVLRPVQYF
TRBV3-1/TRBV3-2	.	.	TRBJ2-1	14	TGTGCCAGCACCAAAGGGGACGGGGGCAATGAGCAGTTCTTC	CASTKGDGGNEQFF
TRBV18	TRBD1	.	TRBJ1-3	15	TGTGCCAGCTCACTAATTACAGGGGCTGGAAACACCATATATTTT	CASSLITGAGNTIYF